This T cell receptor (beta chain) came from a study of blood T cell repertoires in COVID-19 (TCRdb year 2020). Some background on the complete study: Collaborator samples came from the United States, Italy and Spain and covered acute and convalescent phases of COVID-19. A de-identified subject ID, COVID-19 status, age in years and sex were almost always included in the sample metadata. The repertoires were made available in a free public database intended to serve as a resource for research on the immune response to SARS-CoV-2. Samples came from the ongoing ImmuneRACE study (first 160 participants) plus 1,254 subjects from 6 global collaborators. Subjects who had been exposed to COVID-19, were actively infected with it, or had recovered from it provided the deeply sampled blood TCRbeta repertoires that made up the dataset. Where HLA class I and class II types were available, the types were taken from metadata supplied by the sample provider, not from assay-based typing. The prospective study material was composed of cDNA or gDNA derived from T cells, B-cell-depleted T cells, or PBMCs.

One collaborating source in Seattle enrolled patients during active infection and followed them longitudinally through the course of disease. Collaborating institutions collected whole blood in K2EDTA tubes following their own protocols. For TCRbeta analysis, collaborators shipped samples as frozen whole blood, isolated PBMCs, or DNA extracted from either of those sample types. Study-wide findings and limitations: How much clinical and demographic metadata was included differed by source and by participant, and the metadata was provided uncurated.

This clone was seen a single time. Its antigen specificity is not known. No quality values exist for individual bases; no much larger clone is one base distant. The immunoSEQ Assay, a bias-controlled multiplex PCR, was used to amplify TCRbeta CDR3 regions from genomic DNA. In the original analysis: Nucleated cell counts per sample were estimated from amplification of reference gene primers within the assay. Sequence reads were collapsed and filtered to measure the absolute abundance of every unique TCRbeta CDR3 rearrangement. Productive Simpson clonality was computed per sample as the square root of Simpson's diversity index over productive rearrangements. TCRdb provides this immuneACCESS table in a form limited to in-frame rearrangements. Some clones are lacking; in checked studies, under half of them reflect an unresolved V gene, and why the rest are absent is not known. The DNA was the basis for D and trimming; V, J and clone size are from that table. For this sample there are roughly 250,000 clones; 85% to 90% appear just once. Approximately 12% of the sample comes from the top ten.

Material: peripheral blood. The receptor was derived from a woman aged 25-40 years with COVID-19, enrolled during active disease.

The DNA reads as follows: TGTGCCAGCAGTACAGGACAGCCCTACGAGCAGTACTTC. Translated, it reads CASSTGQPYEQYF. Rearrangement joined TRBV6-5 to TRBJ2-7; the D gene is perhaps TRBD1, on 6 matching bases. The CDR3 goes from the cysteine to the phenylalanine over 13 residues. Only the CDR3 DNA is retained, 39 bases long and in frame from the first base. Deletion took 5 bases off V and 2 bases off J, with a span of 10 bases between the germline ends. The germline V gene specifies MNHEY as CDR1 and SVGAGI as CDR2.